A single sample gave rise to the 27 T cell receptor beta chains below, sequenced in a study of blood T cell repertoires in COVID-19. The repertoire was sequenced with immunoSEQ multiplex PCR; TCRdb's copy has only in-frame clones and lacks some. The sample has around 220,000 clones, 80% to 90% seen once; the top ten hold roughly 1.5%. Sequencing input: peripheral blood. Receptors originate from a man between 18 and 29 years old with active or convalescent COVID-19.

The rearrangement links TRBV2 to TRBJ2-5, with TRBD2 matching over 14 bases. The V and J ends lost 6 bases and 5 bases, in that order; junction bases with no gene match: 14. The CDR3 totals 18 residues. In germline, CDR1 is SNHLY, CDR2 FYNNEI. Here the CDR3 reads CASSEPGLAGVRGETQYF. The CDR3 DNA reads as TGTGCCAGCAGCGAACCGGGACTAGCGGGAGTACGGGGGGAGACCCAGTACTTC.

This chain links TRBV7-6 with TRBJ1-1; D remains unclear. The V gene's germline CDR1 is SGHVS and CDR2 FNYEAQ. This CDR3 spans 15 amino acids. V lost 2 bases and J 3 bases, leaving 13 bases between the germline ends. CDR3 region: CASSLHPGGDTEAFF. The CDR3 DNA reads as TGTGCCAGCAGCTTACACCCAGGAGGTGACACTGAAGCTTTCTTT.

The chain joins TRBV5-5 to TRBJ1-1; D is perhaps TRBD1 (6 bases). Trimming cost V 0 bases and J 1 base, with 13 bases left between them. This CDR3 spans 16 amino acids. Germline V gives CDR1 SGHKS, CDR2 YYEKEE (reference sequence). The CDR3 reads CASSLVIGRGNTEAFF. The CDR3 coding sequence is TGTGCCAGCAGCTTGGTTATCGGCAGGGGGAACACTGAAGCTTTCTTT.

This clone has more than one count but fewer than ten. The J gene is TRBJ2-7, the V gene TRBV27, with a possible D match to TRBD2 (5 bases). Trimming pared 3 bases from V and 0 bases from J, leaving 12 bases between. Germline CDR1 reads MNHEY; CDR2 reads SMNVEV (reference sequence). The length of the CDR3 is 15 residues. CDR3 protein: CASSFASSSSYEQYF. CDR3 in DNA: TGTGCCAGCAGTTTCGCTAGCAGTAGCTCCTACGAGCAGTACTTC.

This chain connects TRBV19 to TRBJ2-7; the match to TRBD2 covers 12 bases. Trimming cost V 3 bases and J 4 bases; bases outside gene matches: 7. The V gene's germline CDR1 is LNHDA and CDR2 SQIVND (reference sequence). The CDR3 extends over 16 amino acids. CDR3 amino acids: CASSILTSGSVYEQYF. CDR3 DNA: TGTGCCAGTAGTATTCTGACTAGCGGGAGTGTTTACGAGCAGTACTTC.

The CDR3 loop reads CSAGTGNTGELFF. CDR3 DNA sequence: TGCAGCGCCGGGACAGGGAACACCGGGGAGCTGTTTTTT. The rearrangement uses TRBV29-1 and TRBJ2-2, with 8 bases fitting TRBD1. CDR3 size: 13 residues. V dropped 7 bases and J dropped 1; count of bases not matched to a gene: 2. In germline, CDR1 is SQVTM, CDR2 ANQGSEA.

The chain recombines TRBV30 with TRBJ1-1; 7 nucleotides agree with TRBD1. Germline lookup yields CDR1 GTSNPN and CDR2 SVGIG (reference sequence). The CDR3 totals 12 residues. Trimming removed 5 bases from V and 6 bases from J; junction bases left unmatched: 6. The CDR3 is CAWAGTAPEAFF. CDR3 nucleotides: TGTGCCTGGGCCGGGACAGCCCCTGAAGCTTTCTTT.

The chain carries TRBV11-1 and TRBJ2-3, with D possibly TRBD1 on 6 matching bases. In germline, CDR1 is SGHAT, CDR2 FQDESV (reference sequence). Trimming left V 5 bases short and J 5 bases short, with 14 bases between. There are 14 residues in the CDR3. The CDR3 bases are TGTGCCAGCAGCCTCTGGACAGATAGAGATACGCAGTATTTT. Translation gives CASSLWTDRDTQYF.

The chain uses TRBV11-2 and TRBJ1-1; possibly TRBD1 for D (6 bases). V shed 8 bases and J shed 0 bases, with 19 bases lying between them. In germline, CDR1 is SGHAT, CDR2 FQNNGV. The CDR3 has 16 amino acids. As DNA, the CDR3 is TGTGCCAGCCTAAAAGGGGGGGCGGGAATGAACACTGAAGCTTTCTTT. The encoded protein is CASLKGGAGMNTEAFF.

The chain couples TRBV30 to TRBJ1-2, with 7 bases identical to TRBD1. V was clipped by 4 bases and J by 4 bases; unmatched bases: 6. The CDR3 is 13 amino acids. Germline V gives CDR1 GTSNPN, CDR2 SVGIG (reference sequence). DNA for the CDR3: TGTGCCTGGACTCGACAGGGAGGCTATGGCTACACCTTC. The encoded protein is CAWTRQGGYGYTF.

The chain has TRBV6-6 and TRBJ2-7, with D perhaps TRBD2 (6 bases). Trimming pared 5 bases from V and 2 bases from J, leaving 19 bases between. CDR3 length: 16 residues. The germline V gene has CDR1 MNHNY and CDR2 SVGAGI (reference sequence). CDR3: CASSLPRGLVTYEQYF. The CDR3 nucleotides read TGTGCCAGCAGTCTCCCTCGGGGACTGGTGACCTACGAGCAGTACTTC.

The V and J genes are TRBV5-4 and TRBJ2-1, with D possibly TRBD2 on 5 matching bases. V was clipped by 3 bases and J by 9 bases, with 16 bases between them. This CDR3 contains 14 residues. Germline V gives CDR1 SGHNT, CDR2 YYREEE (reference sequence). Here the CDR3 DNA reads TGTGCCAGCAGCTGGCAGTCCCAGAGCGGTGAGCAGTTCTTC. The encoded protein is CASSWQSQSGEQFF.

This clone was recorded only once. The CDR3 DNA sequence: TGCGCCAGCAGTGAGTCGTGGGGGGATTTGAACACTGAAGCTTTCTTT. As protein: CASSESWGDLNTEAFF. The V gene is TRBV10-2, the J gene TRBJ1-1; D might be TRBD1 (5 bases). CDR1 is WSHSY and CDR2 is SAAADI in the germline V gene. The CDR3 contains 16 residues. Trimming took 0 bases from V and 0 from J, leaving 11 bases between them.

The rearrangement uses TRBV30 and TRBJ1-4; maybe TRBD1 (5 bases). Looked up from germline, CDR1 is GTSNPN and CDR2 is SVGIG (reference sequence). The CDR3 consists of 13 residues. Trimming cost V 1 base and J 5 bases, with 8 bases left between them. CDR3 coding DNA: TGTGCCTGGAGTGGGCAGGGAAATGAAAAACTGTTTTTT. The encoded protein is CAWSGQGNEKLFF.

This clone was seen only a few times. The chain joins TRBV6-5 to TRBJ2-7; TRBD2 aligns across 8 bases. The length of the CDR3 is 15 residues. Germline loops: CDR1 MNHEY, CDR2 SVGAGI. V dropped 6 bases and J dropped 0; count of bases not matched to a gene: 7. DNA for the CDR3: TGTGCCAGCAGATCTCTAGCGGGCAGCTCCTACGAGCAGTACTTC. Amino acid sequence: CASRSLAGSSYEQYF.

The DNA of the CDR3 is TGTGCCTGGAGTGCAGGACAGGCGATGTTATACGAGCAGTACTTC. It translates to CAWSAGQAMLYEQYF. The genes are TRBV30 and TRBJ2-7; 7 positions agree with TRBD1. CDR3 length: 15 residues. The trim removed 1 base at V and 4 bases at J, leaving 10 bases unmatched. CDR1 and CDR2 (germline): GTSNPN, SVGIG (reference sequence).

This chain connects TRBV6-2 or TRBV6-3 to TRBJ1-5, with a tentative D call TRBD1 (6 bases). The CDR3 is made up of 15 amino acids. Looked up from germline, CDR1 is MNHEY and CDR2 is SVGEGT. Trimming removed 5 bases from V and 9 bases from J, with 20 bases in between. This CDR3 is CASSLRDTPGRPQHF. The CDR3 DNA is TGTGCCAGCAGTCTCCGGGACACACCGGGTCGGCCCCAGCATTTT.

The V gene is TRBV10-3, the J gene TRBJ2-7, with 13 bases matching TRBD2. The CDR3 is 13 amino acids. Germline values: CDR1 ENHRY, CDR2 SYGVKD. The ends lost 6 bases at V and 12 bases at J; junction bases unmatched: 8. The CDR3 sequence: CAIRPGLAGYWYF. Written as DNA, the CDR3 is TGTGCCATCAGACCGGGACTAGCGGGATATTGGTACTTC.

This chain uses TRBV19 with TRBJ1-1, with D perhaps TRBD1 (6 bases). This CDR3 has 12 residues. The V end was cut by 11 bases, the J end by 4 bases, with 14 bases between. Germline V gene lookup returns CDR1 LNHDA and CDR2 SQIVND (reference sequence). In DNA form, the CDR3 reads TGTGCCTCTACCACAGGGATCACTGAAGCTTTCTTT. Translating it yields CASTTGITEAFF. Together with reference TRBV19 and TRBJ1-1, the CDR3 gives the full variable domain: DGGITQSPKYLFRKEGQNVTLSCEQNLNHDAMYWYRQDPGQGLRLIYYSQIVNDFQKGDIAEGYSVSREKKESFPLTVTSAQKNPTAFYLCASTTGITEAFFGQGTRLTVV.

The chain carries TRBV7-2 and TRBJ1-5; D possibly corresponds to TRBD1 (5 bases). V was trimmed by 4 bases and J by 6 bases, leaving 16 bases between them. The CDR3 consists of 15 residues. Germline CDR1 SGHTA, CDR2 FQGNSA. CDR3 sequence reads: CASSSWGEWGQPQHF. Here the CDR3 DNA reads TGTGCCAGCAGCTCATGGGGGGAGTGGGGTCAGCCCCAGCATTTT.

This sequence joins TRBV5-1 and TRBJ2-7; 9 nucleotides line up with TRBD1. The germline V gene has CDR1 SGHRS and CDR2 YFSETQ. J lost 6 bases, V lost 0 bases, and 7 bases had no gene match. This CDR3 contains 15 residues. The CDR3 loop is CASSLEGQGYREQYF. CDR3 in DNA: TGCGCCAGCAGCTTGGAGGGACAGGGCTATCGCGAGCAGTACTTC.

The CDR3: CASSSRSHIPPDTQYF. CDR3 coding DNA: TGCGCCAGCAGCTCGAGGTCACACATCCCCCCAGATACGCAGTATTTT. This chain links TRBV5-1 with TRBJ2-3; the D is unclear. CDR1 and CDR2 (germline): SGHRS, YFSETQ. This CDR3 spans 16 amino acids. The V gene lost 3 bases and the J gene lost 4 bases, with 18 bases spanning the gap.

This sequence joins TRBV6-5 and TRBJ1-4, with D maybe TRBD1 (5 bases). Germline CDR1 reads MNHEY; CDR2 reads SVGAGI. The V gene lost 6 bases and the J gene lost 8 bases, with 19 bases spanning the gap. The CDR3 covers 15 residues. This chain's CDR3 is CASSPTGHRREKLFF. The CDR3 coding sequence is TGTGCCAGCAGCCCAACCGGACACAGAAGAGAAAAACTGTTTTTT.

This sequence joins TRBV6-1 and TRBJ2-1; unclear D gene. This CDR3 contains 14 residues. Deletions cut 2 bases from V and 8 bases from J, with 13 bases between. Germline V CDR1 and CDR2: MNHNS, SASEGT. CDR3 residues: CASSERSLSHEQFF. CDR3 DNA: TGTGCCAGCAGTGAACGGAGCCTTAGCCATGAGCAGTTCTTC.

The chain combines TRBV28 with TRBJ1-1; D perhaps matches TRBD1 (5 bases). The ends were cut back, 5 bases at V and 1 base at J, with 14 bases in the middle. The CDR3 has 15 residues. Germline V gene lookup returns CDR1 MDHEN and CDR2 SYDVKM. The CDR3 bases are TGTGCCAGCAGTCCCCTAATCGGACAGAACACTGAAGCTTTCTTT. Translating it yields CASSPLIGQNTEAFF.

This clone was counted only a few times. This chain joins TRBV27 and TRBJ1-2; possibly TRBD1 for D (5 bases). CDR3 size: 15 residues. Germline loops: CDR1 MNHEY, CDR2 SMNVEV (reference sequence). V lost 8 bases to trimming and J lost 2 bases, with 18 bases between them. CDR3 DNA: TGTGCCAGCGCTCTCCTGGACAAGGCGAACTATGGCTACACCTTC. Its protein product is CASALLDKANYGYTF.

The rearrangement uses TRBV6-5 and TRBJ2-1, with D possibly matching TRBD2 (5 bases). This CDR3 comprises 15 residues. The V gene's germline CDR1 is MNHEY and CDR2 SVGAGI. The V and J ends lost 4 bases and 4 bases respectively, with 14 bases between them. CDR3 sequence: CASSFVAGLYNEQFF. The CDR3 DNA follows: TGTGCCAGCAGTTTTGTTGCGGGTCTGTACAATGAGCAGTTCTTC.